These 24 T cell receptor beta chains were sequenced from one sample in a study of blood T cell repertoires in COVID-19. Profiled with immunoSEQ multiplex PCR; TCRdb holds only in-frame clones, not every one. This repertoire shows around 250,000 clones, 91% found once; its top ten account for more than 1%. Sequencing input: PBMCs or T cells enriched from blood (not recorded which). The receptors shown here come from a human donor in a cohort exposed to, infected with or recovered from COVID-19 (not recorded which). The donor label of this sample is uncertain.

The V and J genes are TRBV7-9 and TRBJ2-7, with a possible D match to TRBD2 (5 bases). The V end lost 4 bases, the J end lost 3 bases, and 13 bases lay between the germline ends. Germline V gene sequence: CDR1 SEHNR, CDR2 FQNEAQ (reference sequence). This CDR3 spans 14 amino acids. The CDR3 protein is CASSYREGRYEQYF. CDR3 in DNA: TGTGCCAGCAGCTATCGAGAGGGCCGCTACGAGCAGTACTTC.

J is TRBJ2-7 and V is TRBV5-6; TRBD1 agrees at 9 bases. J was trimmed by 3 bases and V by 2 bases; bases with no gene match: 9. CDR1 is SGHDT and CDR2 is YYEEEE in the germline V gene. The CDR3 length is 16 residues. The DNA for the CDR3 is TGTGCCAGCAGCTTAGGGGCCGGACAGGGGTTCTACGAGCAGTACTTC. Protein sequence: CASSLGAGQGFYEQYF.

This chain joins TRBV24-1 and TRBJ2-1; 8 positions agree with TRBD1. Germline-derived CDR1 and CDR2 are KGHDR and SFDVKD. There are 16 residues in the CDR3. With V trimmed by 4 bases and J by 7 bases, 11 bases remained unmatched. CDR3 nucleotides: TGTGCCACCAGTGACACTAGACAGGGGATGAAGAATGAGCAGTTCTTC. It specifies CATSDTRQGMKNEQFF.

The V gene is TRBV5-1, the J gene TRBJ2-7; D possibly corresponds to TRBD1 (5 bases). Germline values: CDR1 SGHRS, CDR2 YFSETQ. Trimming removed 4 bases from V and 1 base from J, with 12 bases in between. This CDR3 has 14 residues. The CDR3 DNA sequence: TGCGCCAGCAGCCAAGACAGCTCTTCCTACGAGCAGTACTTC. Protein product: CASSQDSSSYEQYF.

V is TRBV30 and J is TRBJ2-5, with TRBD2 as a possible D gene (5 bases). V dropped 0 bases and J dropped 5 bases, with 16 bases sitting between them. CDR3 size: 15 residues. Germline V gene sequence: CDR1 GTSNPN, CDR2 SVGIG (reference sequence). CDR3 DNA sequence: TGTGCCTGGAGTGTAAAAACAGCACGGGATGAGACCCAGTACTTC. As protein: CAWSVKTARDETQYF.

The chain joins TRBV5-8 to TRBJ2-7, with D tentatively TRBD2 (5 bases). The ends were cut back, 0 bases at V and 6 bases at J, with 10 bases in the middle. The germline gives CDR1 SGHTS, CDR2 YDEGEE. This CDR3 is built from 13 residues. The CDR3 here is CASSLGWAGEQYF. The CDR3 DNA sequence: TGTGCCAGCAGCTTGGGATGGGCGGGCGAGCAGTACTTC.

V usage is TRBV7-8 and J usage is TRBJ2-7, with D perhaps TRBD1 (6 bases). This CDR3 is 14 amino acids long. CDR1 is SGHVS, CDR2 FQNEAQ, per germline. Between the trimmed V and J ends, which lost 4 bases and 6 bases, there was a span of 16 bases. The CDR3, as DNA: TGTGCCAGCAGCTATCTTACAGGGTCAGGCGAGCAGTACTTC. Translating gives CASSYLTGSGEQYF. The whole variable domain, remainder taken from reference TRBV7-8 and TRBJ2-7, is GAGVSQSPRYKVAKRGQDVALRCDPISGHVSLFWYQQALGQGPEFLTYFQNEAQLDKSGLPSDRFFAERPEGSVSTLKIQRTQQEDSAVYLCASSYLTGSGEQYFGPGTRLTVT.

This chain connects TRBV28 to TRBJ1-5, with TRBD1 matching 12 bases. Germline V gene lookup returns CDR1 MDHEN and CDR2 SYDVKM. J lost 7 bases, V lost 5 bases, and 12 bases had no gene match. The CDR3 length is 17 residues. Here the CDR3 reads CASSVPPGQGARQPQHF. The CDR3, as DNA: TGTGCCAGCAGTGTCCCACCGGGACAGGGGGCTAGACAGCCCCAGCATTTT. The entire variable domain, with the rest obtained from reference TRBV28 and TRBJ1-5, is as follows: DVKVTQSSRYLVKRTGEKVFLECVQDMDHENMFWYRQDPGLGLRLIYFSYDVKMKEKGDIPEGYSVSREKKERFSLILESASTNQTSMYLCASSVPPGQGARQPQHFGDGTRLSIL.

The chain links TRBV6-1 to TRBJ1-1; TRBD1 might be the D (6 bases). Germline CDR1 and CDR2: MNHNS and SASEGT. The germline V and J ends were trimmed by 4 bases and 5 bases, with 17 bases remaining between them. The CDR3 consists of 15 residues. The CDR3 loop reads CASSGRGGAWTEAFF. The CDR3 nucleotides are TGTGCCAGCAGTGGCCGCGGGGGCGCATGGACTGAAGCTTTCTTT.

The J gene is TRBJ1-1, the V gene TRBV7-2; D is undetermined. V lost 3 bases to trimming and J lost 1 base, with 18 bases between them. The CDR3 runs 17 residues. CDR1 and CDR2 (germline): SGHTA, FQGNSA. CDR3 in DNA: TGTGCCAGCAGCTTCGGATTCCTCGCTAGCCGGAACACTGAAGCTTTCTTT. This codes for CASSFGFLASRNTEAFF.

V is TRBV7-9 and J is TRBJ1-2; TRBD1 might be the D (5 bases). CDR1 and CDR2 from the germline V gene are SEHNR and FQNEAQ (reference sequence). The CDR3 length is 15 residues. Trimming removed 5 bases at V and 0 bases at J, with 13 bases between. The DNA of the CDR3 is TGTGCCAGCAGCAGAACAGGAACAGCTAACTATGGCTACACCTTC. Protein sequence: CASSRTGTANYGYTF.

This chain joins TRBV19 and TRBJ1-2; TRBD1 matches 11 bases. The germline V gene has CDR1 LNHDA and CDR2 SQIVND (reference sequence). Trimming cost V 6 bases and J 8 bases; bases outside gene matches: 8. CDR3 length: 14 amino acids. The CDR3 DNA reads as TGTGCCAGTAGCTCCGGACAGGGGGCTCTGGGCTACACCTTC. Protein: CASSSGQGALGYTF.

The chain couples TRBV6-5 to TRBJ2-7; the match to TRBD1 covers 8 bases. The germline gives CDR1 MNHEY, CDR2 SVGAGI. This CDR3 has 15 amino acids. The ends lost 0 bases at V and 5 bases at J; junction bases unmatched: 6. The CDR3 DNA sequence: TGTGCCAGCAGTTACTCGCAGGGGGCTACAGACGAGCAGTACTTC. This gives the protein CASSYSQGATDEQYF.

The chain recombines TRBV5-1 with TRBJ1-2; TRBD1 matches 8 bases. The CDR3 covers 14 residues. V was pared by 4 bases and J by 8 bases, with 10 bases of the junction left unmatched. The germline V gene has CDR1 SGHRS and CDR2 YFSETQ. The CDR3 bases are TGCGCCAGCAGCGTGGGACAGGCCCTGAGCGGCTACACCTTC. Its translation is CASSVGQALSGYTF.

This clone has only one observation. This chain connects TRBV5-4 to TRBJ1-2, with 7 bases matching TRBD1. Germline assignment: CDR1 SGHNT and CDR2 YYREEE (reference sequence). The V gene end was trimmed by 0 bases and the J gene end by 0 bases; junction bases not matched to a gene: 2. CDR3 length: 15 amino acids. CDR3: CASSLVGTANYGYTF. The CDR3 nucleotides read TGTGCCAGCAGCTTGGTCGGGACAGCTAACTATGGCTACACCTTC.

This clone occurred a few times. V is TRBV6-5 and J is TRBJ1-2; tentatively, D is TRBD1 (5 bases). V lost 6 bases to trimming and J lost 3 bases, with 17 bases between them. The CDR3 sequence is 15 residues long. Germline loops: CDR1 MNHEY, CDR2 SVGAGI. The CDR3 spells CASSAEDGDYYGYTF. CDR3 bases: TGTGCCAGCAGCGCAGAGGACGGGGACTACTATGGCTACACCTTC.

The chain combines TRBV7-2 with TRBJ2-3; TRBD2 might be the D (7 bases). The CDR3 spans 16 residues. Looked up from germline, CDR1 is SGHTA and CDR2 is FQGNSA. Trimming took 2 bases from V and 0 from J, leaving 12 bases between them. CDR3 amino acids: CASSLLAGASTDTQYF. CDR3 DNA sequence: TGTGCCAGCAGCTTACTTGCGGGGGCTAGCACAGATACGCAGTATTTT.

In regard to this clone: Other nucleotide sequences in the sample specify the same CDR3. The rearrangement links TRBV19 to TRBJ1-6; 8 bases align to TRBD1. This CDR3 contains 15 residues. With 2 bases clipped from V and 7 bases from J, the junction kept 4 bases outside the gene matches. Germline V lookup: CDR1 LNHDA, CDR2 SQIVND (reference sequence). In DNA form, the CDR3 reads TGTGCCAGTAGTATACAAGGGACAGGCAATTCACCCCTCCACTTT. As protein: CASSIQGTGNSPLHF.

J is TRBJ2-2 and V is TRBV7-9; 8 nucleotides match TRBD1. Trimming at V came to 4 bases and at J to 5 bases, leaving 3 bases not matched to a gene. The CDR3 extends over 14 amino acids. Germline CDR1 is SEHNR and CDR2 is FQNEAQ (reference sequence). The CDR3 DNA reads TGTGCCAGCAGCTCAGGGGGCTTTACCGGGGAGCTGTTTTTT. It yields the protein CASSSGGFTGELFF.

This clone has only one observation. The chain couples TRBV6-5 to TRBJ2-7, with D perhaps TRBD2 (6 bases). The ends were cut back, 2 bases at V and 6 bases at J, with 14 bases in the middle. The CDR3 consists of 14 residues. CDR1 MNHEY and CDR2 SVGAGI come from the germline V gene. CDR3 sequence: CASSYGAGFGEQYF. The CDR3 DNA sequence: TGTGCCAGCAGTTACGGAGCGGGTTTCGGCGAGCAGTACTTC.

This clone appeared a single time. This rearrangement joins TRBV4-2 to TRBJ1-1, with unresolved D. CDR1 LGHNA and CDR2 YNFKEQ come from the germline V gene. The V end was cut by 2 bases, the J end by 5 bases, with 9 bases between. The CDR3 contains 13 residues. The CDR3 DNA reads as TGTGCCAGCAGCCAAAGACTGCGGACTGAAGCTTTCTTT. Protein product: CASSQRLRTEAFF.

This sequence joins TRBV9 and TRBJ2-1; D gene ambiguous. The CDR3 runs to 16 residues. V gave up 0 bases and J gave up 7 bases, with 17 bases separating them. Germline loops: CDR1 SGDLS, CDR2 YYNGEE. The CDR3 region is CASSVATGRLRNEQFF. In nucleotides, the CDR3 is TGTGCCAGCAGCGTAGCTACGGGTAGACTCCGGAATGAGCAGTTCTTC. The full variable domain, completed using reference TRBV9 and TRBJ2-1, is DSGVTQTPKHLITATGQRVTLRCSPRSGDLSVYWYQQSLDQGLQFLIQYYNGEERAKGNILERFSAQQFPDLHSELNLSSLELGDSALYFCASSVATGRLRNEQFFGPGTRLTVL.

The chain combines TRBV4-2 with TRBJ2-1; 14 nucleotides match TRBD2. The V and J ends lost 4 bases and 4 bases, in that order; junction bases with no gene match: 9. Germline CDR1 and CDR2: LGHNA and YNFKEQ. This CDR3 is 18 amino acids long. The CDR3 nucleotides are TGTGCCAGCAGCCTCGGTTTGGGACTAGCGGGGGAATACAATGAGCAGTTCTTC. This translates into CASSLGLGLAGEYNEQFF.

V is TRBV30 and J is TRBJ2-1; D is unclear. The CDR3 is 16 residues long. Germline V lookup: CDR1 GTSNPN, CDR2 SVGIG (reference sequence). Trimming shortened V by 0 bases and J by 0 bases, and 12 bases separated the two germline ends. This chain's CDR3 is CAWSVLGQVSYNEQFF. The CDR3 DNA sequence: TGTGCCTGGAGTGTACTTGGCCAGGTCTCCTACAATGAGCAGTTCTTC.